This TCR beta chain appears in the sequencing data of a study of blood T cell repertoires in COVID-19. Across the study: Spain, Italy and the United States supplied samples that represented acute and convalescent COVID-19.

The CDR3 has 18 residues. The V gene's germline CDR1 is LGHDT and CDR2 YNNKEL (reference sequence). The J segment lost 2 bases and the V segment lost 0 bases, leaving 13 bases of the junction unmatched. Source study methods: Estimation of nucleated cell counts was performed using reference gene primer amplification. TCRdb's table, derived via immunoSEQ multiplex PCR, lists solely in-frame clones and lacks some. V and J calls and clone size come straight from that table; D and trimming were deduced from the DNA. This table holds some 120,000 clones, approximately 81% found once. This rearrangement joins TRBV3-1 (or the pseudogene TRBV3-2) to TRBJ2-7; 7 bases fit TRBD1. Sequencing was performed on peripheral blood. The sequence was obtained from a middle-aged man with acute or convalescent COVID-19. In DNA form, the CDR3 reads TGTGCCAGCAGCCAAGATCTCTGGGGACAGACGATCACCTACGAGCAGTACTTC. Amino acids: CASSQDLWGQTITYEQYF.